These 15 T cell receptor beta chains originate from one sample sequenced in a study of cytotoxic CD8 clonotypes in ibrutinib-treated CLL. Clones were sequenced by immunoSEQ multiplex PCR, and TCRdb holds only the in-frame ones, with some missing. Among 150,000 or so clones, 81% were seen once, and the ten largest hold about 2%. The source was PBMCs, collected after 12 months of ibrutinib treatment. These receptors came from a human donor with chronic lymphocytic leukemia.

The chain uses TRBV28 and TRBJ1-2; D unclear. The germline V and J ends were trimmed by 5 bases and 3 bases, with 7 bases remaining between them. The germline CDR1 and CDR2 sequences are MDHEN and SYDVKM. The CDR3 extends over 12 amino acids. The CDR3 DNA follows: TGTGCCAGCAGTCTGGGTTACTATGGCTACACCTTC. Protein product: CASSLGYYGYTF.

The rearrangement links TRBV27 to TRBJ2-2; D is perhaps TRBD1 or TRBD2 (5 bases each). The V and J ends lost 6 bases and 0 bases respectively, with 14 bases between them. Germline V gives CDR1 MNHEY, CDR2 SMNVEV (reference sequence). This CDR3 has 16 residues. CDR3 nucleotides: TGTGCCAGCAGCCAAGCACGGGGCGCGAACACCGGGGAGCTGTTTTTT. This translates into CASSQARGANTGELFF.

This sequence joins TRBV6-1 and TRBJ1-2; 8 bases fit TRBD1. The CDR3 totals 14 residues. Germline values: CDR1 MNHNS, CDR2 SASEGT. V lost 6 bases to trimming and J lost 6 bases; unmatched junction nucleotides: 9. DNA of the CDR3: TGTGCCAGCAGGCGACAGGGGACCGGGCATGGCTACACCTTC. Encoded protein: CASRRQGTGHGYTF.

J is TRBJ1-6 and V is TRBV19, with 9 bases identical to TRBD1. The CDR3 runs to 17 residues. CDR1 LNHDA and CDR2 SQIVND come from the germline V gene (reference sequence). V dropped 7 bases and J dropped 9; count of bases not matched to a gene: 16. The CDR3 nucleotides read TGTGCCAGTAACGAACTTACCGGGACAGGGCGACGTTCACCCCTCCACTTT. Translated, it gives CASNELTGTGRRSPLHF.

This sequence joins TRBV7-2 and TRBJ2-5; weak D call: TRBD1 (6 bases). The J call may be incorrect, as the DNA end agrees better with TRBJ2-7. Germline V lookup: CDR1 SGHTA, CDR2 FQGNSA. The CDR3 loop spans 13 amino acids. CDR3 amino acids: CASSPDRSYEQYF. The CDR3 DNA follows: TGTGCCAGCAGCCCGGACAGATCCTACGAGCAGTACTTC.

This chain joins TRBV7-2 and TRBJ2-4; no firm D call. With 3 bases removed from V and 1 base from J, the gap between germline ends came to 10 bases. Germline V CDR1 and CDR2: SGHTA, FQGNSA. This CDR3 has 15 residues. The chain's CDR3 is CASSFPLEAKNIQYF. The CDR3 region has the DNA TGTGCCAGCAGCTTTCCTCTTGAGGCCAAAAACATTCAGTACTTC.

This chain connects TRBV20-1 to TRBJ2-7, with D perhaps matching TRBD1 (6 bases). The CDR3 totals 11 residues. Germline assignment: CDR1 DFQATT and CDR2 SNEGSKA (reference sequence). Trimming shortened V by 8 bases and J by 1 base, and 9 bases separated the two germline ends. CDR3 region: CSTGQSYEQYF. In nucleotides, the CDR3 is TGCAGTACCGGACAGTCCTACGAGCAGTACTTC.

The rearrangement joins TRBV5-6 to TRBJ2-7; TRBD2 aligns across 8 bases. Unmatched junction bases numbered 8, after V lost 2 bases and J lost 4 bases. Germline V gene lookup returns CDR1 SGHDT and CDR2 YYEEEE. CDR3 length equals 15 residues. The DNA of the CDR3 is TGTGCCAGCAGCTTACCGAGCGGGAGTAGATACGAGCAGTACTTC. This translates into CASSLPSGSRYEQYF.

The chain carries TRBV19 and TRBJ2-7, with 8 bases aligning to TRBD2. The CDR3 contains 15 residues. In germline, CDR1 is LNHDA, CDR2 SQIVND (reference sequence). Trimming at V came to 4 bases and at J to 6 bases, leaving 11 bases not matched to a gene. The CDR3, as DNA: TGTGCCAGTAGTACACCGGGACTAGTAGTCGGCGAGCAGTACTTC. Translating it yields CASSTPGLVVGEQYF.

The rearrangement uses TRBV19 and TRBJ1-2, with D perhaps TRBD1 (5 bases). The CDR3 consists of 16 residues. Germline V lookup: CDR1 LNHDA, CDR2 SQIVND (reference sequence). V lost 5 bases to trimming and J lost 7 bases, with 23 bases between them. The CDR3 loop reads CASSGRGTGLHGGYTF. In DNA, the CDR3 is TGTGCCAGTAGTGGTCGGGGAACAGGTCTCCACGGTGGCTACACCTTC.

The chain has TRBV6-6 and TRBJ1-2; D is unresolved. Germline lookup yields CDR1 MNHNY and CDR2 SVGAGI (reference sequence). The CDR3 length is 15 residues. With 0 bases removed from V and 3 bases from J, the gap between germline ends came to 11 bases. CDR3 sequence: CASSYSTPAYYGYTF. The CDR3 coding sequence is TGTGCCAGCAGTTACTCGACTCCAGCGTACTATGGCTACACCTTC.

This CDR3 reads CATSPLERSSYNEQFF. In DNA form, the CDR3 reads TGTGCCACCAGCCCCCTCGAGCGGAGCTCCTACAATGAGCAGTTCTTC. The chain uses TRBV15 and TRBJ2-1, with a tentative D call TRBD2 (5 bases). The germline V gene encodes CDR1 LNHNV and CDR2 YYDKDF (reference sequence). CDR3 length: 16 amino acids. V shed 5 bases and J shed 0 bases, with 14 bases lying between them.

The chain combines TRBV19 with TRBJ1-5; possibly TRBD1 for D (5 bases). The V and J ends lost 5 bases and 1 base respectively, with 18 bases between them. Germline loops: CDR1 LNHDA, CDR2 SQIVND (reference sequence). The CDR3 spans 17 residues. CDR3 coding DNA: TGTGCCAGTAGTTCCCAGGGAGGGCTATTAAGCAATCAGCCCCAGCATTTT. As protein: CASSSQGGLLSNQPQHF.

The rearrangement joins TRBV7-2 to TRBJ2-1; no firm D call. Germline CDR1 and CDR2: SGHTA and FQGNSA. The CDR3 has 11 residues. The germline V and J ends were trimmed by 3 bases and 10 bases, with 7 bases remaining between them. CDR3 coding DNA: TGTGCCAGCAGCTTCCGACACGAGCAGTTCTTC. Amino acid sequence: CASSFRHEQFF.

The rearrangement links TRBV7-2 to TRBJ1-5; D remains ambiguous. V was cut by 4 bases and J by 3 bases, with 13 bases left in between. From germline, CDR1 is SGHTA and CDR2 FQGNSA. This CDR3 spans 15 amino acids. CDR3 amino acids: CASSSREGINQPQHF. CDR3 in DNA: TGTGCCAGCAGCTCCCGGGAGGGTATCAATCAGCCCCAGCATTTT.